A single sample gave rise to the 16 T cell receptor beta chains below, sequenced in a study of beta chain features in type 1 diabetes. These receptors have no known antigen. General study points: TCRB CDR3s were moderately but significantly shorter in Type 1 diabetes patients in all four CD4+ subsets.

Every isolated RNA sample was fully reverse transcribed, so sequencing captured expressed TCRB transcripts. Data came from immunoSEQ multiplex PCR; TCRdb stores just in-frame clones and leaves some out. The sample holds roughly 400,000 clones, 8% to 10% seen once. Sequencing used central memory CD4+ T cells from blood. These receptors were taken from a man aged 30 to 39 with type 1 diabetes.

This clone turned up a few times. This rearrangement joins TRBV6-5 to TRBJ2-2; D possibly corresponds to TRBD2 (5 bases). Per the germline V gene, CDR1 is MNHEY and CDR2 is SVGAGI. Trimming left V 5 bases short and J 2 bases short, with 12 bases between. The CDR3 sequence is 15 residues long. The CDR3 nucleotides are TGTGCCAGCAGTACCCCCCGGGGAAACACCGGGGAGCTGTTTTTT. Protein sequence: CASSTPRGNTGELFF.

This rearrangement joins TRBV4-2 to TRBJ2-3; 8 nucleotides agree with TRBD2. There are 17 residues in the CDR3. The V gene end was trimmed by 1 base and the J gene end by 2 bases; junction bases not matched to a gene: 8. CDR1 is LGHNA and CDR2 is YNFKEQ in the germline V gene. The CDR3 spells CASSQVADGRVTDTQYF. The CDR3 coding sequence is TGTGCCAGCAGCCAAGTTGCCGACGGGAGGGTCACAGATACGCAGTATTTT.

The chain carries TRBV29-1 and TRBJ1-3, with D unresolved. V gave up 5 bases and J gave up 0 bases, with 11 bases separating them. CDR3 length: 14 residues. Germline CDR1 is SQVTM and CDR2 is ANQGSEA. CDR3 sequence reads: CSVTGRLSGNTIYF. DNA for the CDR3: TGCAGCGTTACCGGACGTCTCTCTGGAAACACCATATATTTT.

This chain joins TRBV13 and TRBJ2-7; D unclear. This CDR3 is built from 13 residues. V was trimmed by 5 bases and J by 6 bases, leaving 14 bases between them. Germline CDR1 PRHDT, CDR2 FYEKMQ (reference sequence). The CDR3 loop reads CASSLRVASEQYF. CDR3 DNA sequence: TGTGCCAGCAGCCTCCGGGTGGCTTCCGAGCAGTACTTC.

This clone was detected only a few times. The chain joins TRBV29-1 to TRBJ2-1, with D possibly TRBD1 on 5 matching bases. CDR1 and CDR2 from the germline V gene are SQVTM and ANQGSEA. V was trimmed by 1 base and J by 0 bases, leaving 10 bases between them. The CDR3 has 15 residues. For the CDR3, the DNA is TGCAGCGTTGAAGGGGGCAGATTCTCCTACAATGAGCAGTTCTTC. This translates into CSVEGGRFSYNEQFF.

The CDR3 region has the DNA TGTGCCAGCAGTTCCCCCCGGGCAGGTCAGCCCCAGCATTTT. Protein sequence: CASSSPRAGQPQHF. This chain links TRBV28 with TRBJ1-5; no firm D call. The CDR3 is 14 residues long. The germline V and J ends were trimmed by 4 bases and 6 bases, with 13 bases remaining between them. Germline loops: CDR1 MDHEN, CDR2 SYDVKM.

The chain joins TRBV28 to TRBJ1-3; 7 bases fit TRBD1. The germline V gene encodes CDR1 MDHEN and CDR2 SYDVKM. V trimming: 5 bases; J trimming: 4 bases; junction bases outside the gene matches: 5. This CDR3 region has 14 residues. The CDR3: CASSPTDRGNTIYF. In nucleotides, the CDR3 is TGTGCCAGCAGTCCAACGGACAGGGGAAACACCATATATTTT.

This chain uses TRBV19 with TRBJ2-7; no firm D call. Looked up from germline, CDR1 is LNHDA and CDR2 is SQIVND (reference sequence). This CDR3 spans 16 amino acids. Trimming pared 2 bases from V and 2 bases from J, leaving 16 bases between. CDR3 nucleotides: TGTGCCAGTAGTATAAGCCCGGGCGCGGAGACCTACGAGCAGTACTTC. It specifies CASSISPGAETYEQYF.

In nucleotides, the CDR3 is TGTGCCAGCAGTGGAGGGGACAGAAATCAGCCCCAGCATTTT. This encodes CASSGGDRNQPQHF. The V call is TRBV2, the J call TRBJ1-5; 7 bases align to TRBD1. J lost 4 bases, V lost 4 bases, and 4 bases had no gene match. The length of the CDR3 is 14 residues. The germline gives CDR1 SNHLY, CDR2 FYNNEI.

This clone was observed a few times. V usage is TRBV28 and J usage is TRBJ2-7; the D gene is possibly TRBD2 (5 bases). Trimming stripped 8 bases from V and 3 bases from J, with 17 bases between. CDR3 length: 14 amino acids. CDR1 is MDHEN and CDR2 is SYDVKM in the germline V gene. The chain's CDR3 is CASPGSGSDYEQYF. CDR3 nucleotides: TGTGCCAGCCCCGGCAGCGGATCTGACTACGAGCAGTACTTC.

V usage is TRBV30 and J usage is TRBJ2-7, with D hard to call. This CDR3 spans 11 amino acids. Germline V gene sequence: CDR1 GTSNPN, CDR2 SVGIG (reference sequence). V lost 3 bases and J 0 bases, leaving 3 bases between the germline ends. The CDR3 loop is CAWSSSYEQYF. The CDR3 nucleotides read TGTGCCTGGAGCTCCTCCTACGAGCAGTACTTC.

In this sample, this clone turned up a few times. The chain couples TRBV5-4 to TRBJ2-7; no reliable D call. Germline CDR1 is SGHNT and CDR2 is YYREEE (reference sequence). The CDR3 totals 13 residues. Trimming took off 0 bases at V and 6 bases at J, with 10 bases between the two ends. CDR3 amino acids: CASSLDSTVEQYF. CDR3 nucleotides: TGTGCCAGCAGCTTGGATAGCACAGTCGAGCAGTACTTC.

This clone was seen only a few times. The chain is built from TRBV28 and TRBJ1-5, with 7 bases matching TRBD1. J gave up 3 bases and V 7 bases, and 9 bases lay outside the gene matches. The germline V gene encodes CDR1 MDHEN and CDR2 SYDVKM. This CDR3 region has 15 residues. For the CDR3, the DNA is TGTGCCAGCACACCCGCCGGGACAGTCAATCAGCCCCAGCATTTT. This codes for CASTPAGTVNQPQHF.

The sample holds many counts of this clone. The rearrangement links TRBV11-2 to TRBJ1-1, with 9 bases that match TRBD1. Germline lookup yields CDR1 SGHAT and CDR2 FQNNGV. The CDR3 loop spans 18 amino acids. Trimming took 3 bases from V and 3 from J; bases not matched to a gene: 14. CDR3 in amino acids: CASSLGQGVTVRYTEAFF. CDR3 nucleotides: TGTGCCAGCAGCTTGGGACAGGGCGTTACAGTTAGGTACACTGAAGCTTTCTTT.

This clone has more than one count but fewer than ten. The J gene is TRBJ2-7, the V gene TRBV9; 12 nucleotides align to TRBD1. The CDR3 spans 16 residues. The ends lost 0 bases at V and 7 bases at J; junction bases unmatched: 8. The V gene's germline CDR1 is SGDLS and CDR2 YYNGEE. The CDR3 bases are TGTGCCAGCAGCGTAGGTTTGGGACAGGGGGCGCGTGAGCAGTACTTC. It codes for CASSVGLGQGAREQYF.

This clone was counted between two and nine times. V and J are TRBV5-1 and TRBJ2-1; D is uncertain. CDR1 and CDR2 from the germline V gene are SGHRS and YFSETQ. This CDR3 is 14 amino acids long. Deletions cut 5 bases from V and 0 bases from J, with 9 bases between. CDR3 sequence (DNA): TGCGCCAGCAGAAAACAGAGCTCCTACAATGAGCAGTTCTTC. Translation gives CASRKQSSYNEQFF.